This T cell receptor (beta chain) was retrieved from a study of blood T cell repertoires in COVID-19. Study at large: From T cells, B-cell-depleted T cells, or PBMCs came the material, which was cDNA or gDNA.

The germline V and J ends were trimmed by 3 bases and 4 bases, with 10 bases remaining between them. The CDR3 loop spans 13 amino acids. Germline V gene sequence: CDR1 MNHEY, CDR2 SVGAGI. In the study's own analysis: Amplified reference gene primers provided the basis for estimating nucleated cell counts. Here immunoSEQ multiplex PCR was the method, and the copy in TCRdb shows in-frame clones only, minus some. Clone size and V and J calls were adopted from that table, with D and trimming inferred from the DNA. The table includes 80,000 or so clones, more than 65% detected once. This TCR was recovered from a man aged 80 or over with acute or convalescent COVID-19. The V call is TRBV6-5, the J call TRBJ2-7; D may be TRBD1 (6 bases). Sequenced material: peripheral blood. In nucleotides, the CDR3 is TGTGCCAGCAGTTATCGTCAGGGGTACGAGCAGTACTTC. Its protein is CASSYRQGYEQYF.